One T cell receptor beta chain is described in this entry. Its target is unknown. The record originates from a study of cytomegalovirus exposure and HLA in healthy donors. Looking at the study overall: An early release of data contained roughly 90 million unique TCRs, which came from HLA-typed donors. General study findings and limits: There were reportedly fewer N-insertions in an Asian-associated ancestry cluster than the roughly 680-donor mean, in a later analysis. Follow-up analysis seemed to connect common viral pathogens with several of the most significant clusters identified.

The study ran its PCR with 60 Vbeta and 13 Jbeta primers. Original handling: Later analysis identified tens of millions of unique TCR beta chains, approximately 10 million shared. Profiling relied on immunoSEQ multiplex PCR, and the TCRdb table lists in-frame clones only, not all of them. The DNA gave D and trimming, while V, J and clone size come from that table. This sample's table has approximately 120,000 clones. The V gene's germline CDR1 is LNHNV and CDR2 YYDKDF (reference sequence). The CDR3 runs to 17 residues. With V trimmed by 4 bases and J by 1 base, 8 bases remained unmatched. The genes are TRBV15 and TRBJ2-7; 12 bases map to TRBD2. The sequence derives from a man between 18 and 35 years old in good health and CMV-seronegative. The sequenced material came from PBMCs. The CDR3 region is CATSKRLAGAGSYEQYF. The CDR3 coding sequence is TGTGCCACCAGCAAAAGACTAGCGGGAGCGGGATCCTACGAGCAGTACTTC.